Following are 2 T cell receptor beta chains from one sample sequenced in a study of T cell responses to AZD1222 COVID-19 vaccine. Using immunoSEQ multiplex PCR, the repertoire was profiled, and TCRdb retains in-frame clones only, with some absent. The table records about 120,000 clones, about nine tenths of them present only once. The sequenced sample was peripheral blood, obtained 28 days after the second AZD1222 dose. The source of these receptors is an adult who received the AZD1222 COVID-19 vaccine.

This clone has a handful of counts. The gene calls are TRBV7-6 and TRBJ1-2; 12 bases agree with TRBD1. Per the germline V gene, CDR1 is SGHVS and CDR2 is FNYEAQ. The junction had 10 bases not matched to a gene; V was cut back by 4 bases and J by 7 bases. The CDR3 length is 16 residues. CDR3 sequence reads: CASSWSGTGGEAGYTF. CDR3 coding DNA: TGTGCCAGCAGCTGGTCCGGGACAGGGGGCGAGGCTGGCTACACCTTC.

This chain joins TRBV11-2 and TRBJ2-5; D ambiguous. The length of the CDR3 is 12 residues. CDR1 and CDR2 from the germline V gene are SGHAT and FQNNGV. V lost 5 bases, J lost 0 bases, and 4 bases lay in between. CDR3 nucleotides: TGTGCCAGCAGCCCCCACCAAGAGACCCAGTACTTC. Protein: CASSPHQETQYF.